The 27 T cell receptor beta chains reported below all come from one sample, sequenced in a study of cytomegalovirus exposure and HLA in healthy donors. Both 60 Vbeta primers and 13 Jbeta primers went into the PCR. Clones were read by immunoSEQ multiplex PCR, and TCRdb kept only the in-frame ones, dropping some. The sample records 90,000 to 110,000 clones, 83% being singletons. What was sequenced was PBMCs. The receptors come from a man aged 18 to 29 in good health and CMV-seronegative.

J is TRBJ2-7 and V is TRBV29-1; 10 nucleotides line up with TRBD2. Per germline, CDR1 SQVTM and CDR2 ANQGSEA. This CDR3 has 15 residues. Losses at the gene ends were 7 bases for V and 0 bases for J; bases not matched to a gene: 9. As DNA, the CDR3 is TGCAGCGCCTACGGTACTAGCGGGATCTCCTACGAGCAGTACTTC. As protein: CSAYGTSGISYEQYF.

This chain connects TRBV28 to TRBJ2-1; D may be TRBD2 (6 bases). CDR3 size: 16 residues. Trimming took 1 base from V and 4 from J, leaving 14 bases between them. In germline, CDR1 is MDHEN, CDR2 SYDVKM. The CDR3 loop is CASSLYSGQVYNEQFF. The DNA for the CDR3 is TGTGCCAGCAGTTTATACAGCGGGCAAGTATACAATGAGCAGTTCTTC.

This chain uses TRBV10-3 with TRBJ2-1; 15 positions match TRBD2. The V and J ends lost 0 bases and 12 bases, in that order; junction bases with no gene match: 6. This CDR3 has 16 amino acids. Looked up from germline, CDR1 is ENHRY and CDR2 is SYGVKD. The CDR3 here is CAISESGLAGGLGQFF. As DNA, the CDR3 is TGTGCCATCAGTGAGTCGGGACTAGCGGGAGGCCTAGGGCAGTTCTTC.

The chain combines TRBV21-1 with TRBJ2-6; the table's D call TRBD1 went unverified against the DNA. TRBV21-1 is noted as a pseudogene. This CDR3 has 17 residues. CDR3 loop: CASSTTGEYAGANVLTF. The CDR3, as DNA: TGTGCCAGCAGCACGACAGGGGAATACGCTGGGGCCAACGTCCTGACTTTC.

The CDR3, as DNA: TGTGCCAGCAGCGTTTTGACCAACGGGGCAGATACGCAGTATTTT. This encodes CASSVLTNGADTQYF. This sequence joins TRBV9 and TRBJ2-3; D possibly corresponds to TRBD2 (5 bases). V lost 2 bases and J 4 bases, leaving 14 bases between the germline ends. The CDR3 is 15 residues long. Germline V CDR1 and CDR2: SGDLS, YYNGEE.

The chain recombines TRBV7-8 with TRBJ1-1, with D perhaps TRBD1 (5 bases). Germline-derived CDR1 and CDR2 are SGHVS and FQNEAQ. V lost 4 bases and J 1 base, leaving 13 bases between the germline ends. This CDR3 is 15 amino acids long. DNA for the CDR3: TGTGCCAGCAGCTCGCGGGGACCCCAGAACACTGAAGCTTTCTTT. Its translation: CASSSRGPQNTEAFF.

The gene calls are TRBV6-5 and TRBJ2-5; unclear D gene. TRBJ2-7 matches the DNA end more closely, so the J call is doubtful. There are 13 residues in the CDR3. Germline V lookup: CDR1 MNHEY, CDR2 SVGAGI. The chain's CDR3 is CASSYMYSYEQYF. The CDR3 nucleotides read TGTGCCAGCAGTTACATGTACTCCTACGAGCAGTACTTC.

The rearrangement uses TRBV29-1 and TRBJ2-1; 11 bases fit TRBD2. The CDR3 totals 13 residues. The J segment lost 4 bases and the V segment lost 6 bases, leaving 2 bases of the junction unmatched. Germline V CDR1 and CDR2: SQVTM, ANQGSEA. The DNA of the CDR3 is TGCAGCGTCGGGACTAGCGGATACAATGAGCAGTTCTTC. This sequence encodes CSVGTSGYNEQFF.

This clone was observed a handful of times. The genes are TRBV6-5 and TRBJ2-7; D not resolved. In germline, CDR1 is MNHEY, CDR2 SVGAGI. There are 11 residues in the CDR3. V was shortened by 2 bases and J by 7 bases, with 6 bases between the two germline ends. DNA of the CDR3: TGTGCCAGCAGTTACGCTCGGGAGCAGTACTTC. It is translated as CASSYAREQYF.

This clone was detected only once. The chain links TRBV5-1 to TRBJ2-7, with TRBD2 identical over 7 bases. CDR1 is SGHRS and CDR2 is YFSETQ in the germline V gene. CDR3 size: 12 residues. J gave up 4 bases and V 5 bases, and 3 bases lay outside the gene matches. As DNA, the CDR3 is TGCGCCAGCAGTGCGGGAGTATACGAGCAGTACTTC. This encodes CASSAGVYEQYF.

The rearrangement uses TRBV7-2 and TRBJ2-3; 8 bases fit TRBD2. With 5 bases clipped from V and 0 bases from J, the junction kept 13 bases outside the gene matches. This CDR3 contains 18 residues. In germline, CDR1 is SGHTA, CDR2 FQGNSA. The CDR3 DNA sequence: TGTGCCAGCAGCCATGTGTGGGTGGGACTAGGGAGCACAGATACGCAGTATTTT. Its protein product is CASSHVWVGLGSTDTQYF.

This sequence joins TRBV14 and TRBJ1-2; 7 positions agree with TRBD1. The CDR3 is 15 residues long. The ends lost 6 bases at V and 4 bases at J; junction bases unmatched: 11. Germline CDR1 and CDR2: SGHDN and FVKESK. Written as DNA, the CDR3 is TGTGCCAGCAGTGTCCGGGACAGCCCCGGCTATGGCTACACCTTC. This gives the protein CASSVRDSPGYGYTF.

V and J are TRBV7-2 and TRBJ2-5, with 11 positions matching TRBD2. V lost 6 bases to trimming and J lost 7 bases; unmatched junction nucleotides: 4. This CDR3 has 13 residues. CDR1 SGHTA and CDR2 FQGNSA come from the germline V gene. The CDR3 sequence is CASSDGLAGTQYF. The DNA for the CDR3 is TGTGCCAGCAGTGACGGACTAGCGGGGACCCAGTACTTC.

The chain uses TRBV4-3 and TRBJ2-1; 8 bases agree with TRBD2. V dropped 0 bases and J dropped 6; count of bases not matched to a gene: 13. The CDR3 has 18 amino acids. Per germline, CDR1 LGHNA and CDR2 YSLEER. The CDR3 nucleotides are TGCGCCAGCAGCCAAGAACTGACAAGGACTAGCTCGGGCAATGAGCAGTTCTTC. As protein: CASSQELTRTSSGNEQFF.

The table lists this clone with a count of one. V and J are TRBV15 and TRBJ1-1; TRBD1 matches at 8 bases. Germline values: CDR1 LNHNV, CDR2 YYDKDF (reference sequence). The CDR3 sequence is 15 residues long. J was trimmed by 2 bases and V by 3 bases; bases with no gene match: 5. The CDR3 region is CATSRDRVRNTEAFF. The CDR3 coding sequence is TGTGCCACCAGCAGGGACAGGGTACGTAACACTGAAGCTTTCTTT.

The chain is built from TRBV7-8 and TRBJ2-5; TRBD1 is a possible D gene (6 bases). Deletions cut 5 bases from V and 2 bases from J, with 12 bases between. The CDR3 has 14 residues. Germline V lookup: CDR1 SGHVS, CDR2 FQNEAQ. The CDR3 nucleotides are TGTGCCAGCAGCCCAGACGGGACACAAGAGACCCAGTACTTC. The encoded protein is CASSPDGTQETQYF.

The rearrangement links TRBV19 to TRBJ2-3, with 9 bases fitting TRBD2. The CDR3 sequence is 14 residues long. Per germline, CDR1 LNHDA and CDR2 SQIVND (reference sequence). The V segment lost 7 bases and the J segment 3 bases; nucleotides outside the gene matches: 5. DNA of the CDR3: TGTGCCAGTACTAAGGGACTAGCAACAGATACGCAGTATTTT. Its translation: CASTKGLATDTQYF.

This clone was seen only a few times. This rearrangement joins TRBV19 to TRBJ2-7, with 11 bases matching TRBD2. The junction had 5 bases not matched to a gene; V was cut back by 3 bases and J by 7 bases. The CDR3 loop spans 14 amino acids. Per the germline V gene, CDR1 is LNHDA and CDR2 is SQIVND (reference sequence). CDR3 protein: CASSISSGRKEQYF. DNA for the CDR3: TGTGCCAGTAGTATCTCTAGCGGGAGGAAGGAGCAGTACTTC.

The genes are TRBV29-1 and TRBJ2-7; D is perhaps TRBD2 (6 bases). This CDR3 region has 14 residues. Trimming stripped 4 bases from V and 2 bases from J, with 15 bases between. Germline-derived CDR1 and CDR2 are SQVTM and ANQGSEA. CDR3 DNA: TGCAGCGTTGTTAGTGGGAGGACCCCCTACGAGCAGTACTTC. Its translation is CSVVSGRTPYEQYF.

Here the CDR3 reads CASSPGQGAYEQYF. The DNA for the CDR3 is TGCGCCAGCAGCCCCGGACAGGGGGCTTACGAGCAGTACTTC. The chain links TRBV4-1 to TRBJ2-7, with 11 nucleotides matching TRBD1. With V trimmed by 4 bases and J by 4 bases, 3 bases remained unmatched. This CDR3 spans 14 amino acids. Germline V CDR1 and CDR2: MGHRA, YSYEKL.

This sequence joins TRBV4-1 and TRBJ2-7; D is unresolved. The V gene lost 4 bases and the J gene lost 2 bases, with 15 bases spanning the gap. The germline gives CDR1 MGHRA, CDR2 YSYEKL. The CDR3 spans 15 residues. CDR3 sequence: CASSRGANPTYEQYF. The CDR3, as DNA: TGCGCCAGCAGCCGAGGCGCTAACCCCACCTACGAGCAGTACTTC.

The V gene is TRBV27, the J gene TRBJ2-1; D unresolved. The CDR3 totals 14 residues. V lost 4 bases and J lost 5, with 12 bases in between. The germline gives CDR1 MNHEY, CDR2 SMNVEV (reference sequence). The DNA of the CDR3 is TGTGCCAGCAGTTGGTTTAAAGGAGACAATGAGCAGTTCTTC. It translates to CASSWFKGDNEQFF.

This clone was recorded a few times. The chain uses TRBV7-9 and TRBJ1-2, with 8 bases matching TRBD1. The CDR3 is 13 amino acids. In germline, CDR1 is SEHNR, CDR2 FQNEAQ (reference sequence). V gave up 4 bases and J gave up 3 bases; unmatched junction bases: 1. DNA of the CDR3: TGTGCCAGCAGCTCGGACAGGGACTATGGCTACACCTTC. It is translated as CASSSDRDYGYTF.

This clone was seen more than once but under ten times. This chain connects TRBV28 to TRBJ2-7, with 7 bases that match TRBD1. With 6 bases clipped from V and 2 bases from J, the junction kept 16 bases outside the gene matches. Germline V gene sequence: CDR1 MDHEN, CDR2 SYDVKM. The CDR3 runs 17 residues. The CDR3 region is CASRVMSPGTEAYEQYF. The CDR3, as DNA: TGTGCCAGCAGAGTAATGAGCCCCGGGACAGAAGCCTACGAGCAGTACTTC.

J is TRBJ2-7 and V is TRBV30, with D maybe TRBD1 (6 bases). V was clipped by 2 bases and J by 4 bases, with 12 bases between them. The CDR3 is 13 residues long. Germline V CDR1 and CDR2: GTSNPN, SVGIG (reference sequence). The CDR3, as DNA: TGTGCCTGGAGTTCAGGGGTTGGTTACGAGCAGTACTTC. Encoded protein: CAWSSGVGYEQYF. The variable domain in full, with the rest retrieved from reference TRBV30 and TRBJ2-7, is SQTIHQWPATLVQPVGSPLSLECTVEGTSNPNLYWYRQAAGRGLQLLFYSVGIGQISSEVPQNLSASRPQDRQFILSSKKLLLSDSGFYLCAWSSGVGYEQYFGPGTRLTVT.

A word on this clone: One junction end does not reproduce the germline sequence, and a read error may be involved. This sequence joins TRBV5-1 and TRBJ2-7, with 15 bases identical to TRBD2. The CDR3 loop spans 14 amino acids. Germline V gene data show CDR1 as SGHRS and CDR2 as YFSETQ. The CDR3 sequence: CASSWTSGRAEQYF. CDR3 nucleotide sequence: TGTGCCAGCAGCTGGACTAGCGGGAGGGCCGAGCAGTACTTC. Based on the CDR3 plus reference TRBV5-1 and TRBJ2-7, the full variable domain is KAGVTQTPRYLIKTRGQQVTLSCSPISGHRSVSWYQQTPGQGLQFLFEYFSETQRNKGNFPGRFSGRQFSNSRSEMNVSTLELGDSALYLCASSWTSGRAEQYFGPGTRLTVT.

The rearrangement uses TRBV4-3 and TRBJ2-1; 7 bases line up with TRBD2. In germline, CDR1 is LGHNA, CDR2 YSLEER. The V and J ends lost 2 bases and 0 bases, in that order; junction bases with no gene match: 13. This CDR3 is built from 19 residues. CDR3 amino acids: CASSQNAGEATHSYNEQFF. The CDR3 DNA reads TGCGCCAGCAGCCAAAATGCGGGAGAGGCCACCCACTCCTACAATGAGCAGTTCTTC.